One and the same sample provided the 17 T cell receptor beta chains below, sequenced in a study of blood T cell repertoires in COVID-19. TCRdb keeps only in-frame clones here, not all; method: immunoSEQ multiplex PCR. This sample has about 82,000 clones, with around 81% found just once. Sequenced input: peripheral blood. These receptors were obtained from a man at least 80 years old with active or convalescent COVID-19.

The V call is TRBV27, the J call TRBJ1-1; a possible D gene is TRBD1 (5 bases). Germline CDR1 MNHEY, CDR2 SMNVEV (reference sequence). CDR3 length: 14 residues. Deletions cut 3 bases from V and 4 bases from J, with 12 bases between. The DNA for the CDR3 is TGTGCCAGCAGTTTCCGGGGGTTGGGCACTGAAGCTTTCTTT. Amino acid sequence: CASSFRGLGTEAFF.

The chain combines TRBV21-1 with TRBJ2-7; TRBD2, as called in the table, went unchecked against the DNA. TRBV21-1 is a known pseudogene. The CDR3 has 16 residues. The DNA of the CDR3 is TGTGCCAGCAGCAAAGCCAAGCGGAAACCCCTTCCTGAGCAGTACGTC. Translating gives CASSKAKRKPLPEQYV.

The chain combines TRBV28 with TRBJ2-3; D call uncertain. Germline assignment: CDR1 MDHEN and CDR2 SYDVKM. The CDR3 is 13 amino acids. V lost 5 bases, J lost 2 bases, and 8 bases lay in between. CDR3 nucleotide sequence: TGTGCCAGCAGTCCCCTAAACACAGATACGCAGTATTTT. Its translation: CASSPLNTDTQYF.

DNA for the CDR3: TGTGCCAGCAGCTTAGATCCCAGGGGGCGAGGCTACACCTTC. Its protein product is CASSLDPRGRGYTF. This chain uses TRBV11-2 with TRBJ1-2; 8 bases agree with TRBD1. Germline values: CDR1 SGHAT, CDR2 FQNNGV. The CDR3 sequence is 14 residues long. J lost 8 bases, V lost 0 bases, and 5 bases had no gene match.

The genes are TRBV3-1 (or the pseudogene TRBV3-2) and TRBJ2-1; 8 bases line up with TRBD2. V shed 3 bases and J 1 base; nucleotides not matched to a gene: 8. Germline loops: CDR1 LGHDT, CDR2 YNNKEL (reference sequence). The CDR3 runs 17 residues. The CDR3 coding sequence is TGTGCCAGCAGCCAGAGGATAAGCGGGAGATCCTACAATGAGCAGTTCTTC. This encodes CASSQRISGRSYNEQFF.

This chain links TRBV7-3 with TRBJ1-2; D uncertain. In germline, CDR1 is SGHTA, CDR2 FQGTGA. The germline V and J ends were trimmed by 3 bases and 2 bases, with 19 bases remaining between them. The CDR3 totals 17 residues. The CDR3 region is CASSFLGLERLNYGYTF. CDR3 DNA sequence: TGTGCCAGCAGCTTTCTGGGTTTAGAGAGGTTAAACTATGGCTACACCTTC.

This clone was detected only a few times. The chain links TRBV2 to TRBJ1-5, with TRBD1 matching 8 bases. CDR3 size: 15 residues. J gave up 7 bases and V 0 bases, and 5 bases lay outside the gene matches. Germline V gene lookup returns CDR1 SNHLY and CDR2 FYNNEI. The CDR3 region has the DNA TGTGCCAGCAGTGAAGCTTCCAGGGGGCTACAGCCCCAGCATTTT. It translates to CASSEASRGLQPQHF.

This chain uses TRBV18 with TRBJ2-5, with 7 bases that match TRBD1. Per germline, CDR1 KGHSH and CDR2 LQKENI. J gave up 5 bases and V 3 bases, and 18 bases lay outside the gene matches. CDR3 size: 18 residues. The CDR3 region has the DNA TGTGCCAGCTCACCCCCCCGGGGAGAGGGGGCCACGCACGAGACCCAGTACTTC. Protein sequence: CASSPPRGEGATHETQYF.

The chain employs TRBV2 and TRBJ1-2, with D unclear. CDR3 size: 12 residues. In germline, CDR1 is SNHLY, CDR2 FYNNEI. V was cut by 7 bases and J by 4 bases, with 10 bases left in between. CDR3 in amino acids: CASTSYSYGYTF. In DNA, the CDR3 is TGTGCCAGCACATCTTACAGCTATGGCTACACCTTC.

This clone is a singleton in its sample. The chain joins TRBV18 to TRBJ2-2; the D gene is possibly TRBD1 (6 bases). The germline V gene has CDR1 KGHSH and CDR2 LQKENI. This CDR3 spans 15 amino acids. Between the trimmed V and J ends, which lost 6 bases and 0 bases, there was a span of 11 bases. The chain's CDR3 is CASSQDSTNTGELFF. CDR3 sequence (DNA): TGTGCCAGCTCCCAGGACAGTACGAACACCGGGGAGCTGTTTTTT.

This clone was observed a single time. J is TRBJ1-1 and V is TRBV4-1; the D is unclear. Trimming removed 6 bases from V and 0 bases from J, with 14 bases in between. CDR3 length equals 15 residues. Germline V lookup: CDR1 MGHRA, CDR2 YSYEKL. CDR3 sequence reads: CASRLTFPMNTEAFF. In nucleotides, the CDR3 is TGCGCCAGCAGGTTGACTTTCCCCATGAACACTGAAGCTTTCTTT.

The rearrangement uses TRBV9 and TRBJ1-3, with 7 bases lining up with TRBD1. The CDR3 covers 16 residues. Trimming took 0 bases from V and 0 from J; bases not matched to a gene: 3. The germline gives CDR1 SGDLS, CDR2 YYNGEE. CDR3: CASSVDYRGSGNTIYF. CDR3 nucleotide sequence: TGTGCCAGCAGCGTAGACTACAGGGGCTCTGGAAACACCATATATTTT.

V usage is TRBV7-2 and J usage is TRBJ2-6; D unclear. CDR3 length: 14 residues. The V and J ends lost 4 bases and 0 bases respectively, with 4 bases between them. Germline CDR1 SGHTA, CDR2 FQGNSA. The CDR3 DNA reads TGTGCCAGCAGCTCCCGCTCTGGGGCCAACGTCCTGACTTTC. As protein: CASSSRSGANVLTF.

This clone has ten or more counts. The chain carries TRBV12-2 and TRBJ2-1; TRBD2 is the table's D call, not checked against the DNA. TRBV12-2 counts as a pseudogene. The CDR3 sequence is 18 residues long. The CDR3 protein is CASRLGRLAGGSKHEQFF. DNA for the CDR3: TGTGCAAGTCGCTTAGGCCGACTAGCGGGGGGTTCCAAGCATGAGCAGTTCTTC.

This clone was detected only a few times. The chain couples TRBV2 to TRBJ1-2; TRBD1 is a possible D gene (5 bases). Trimming removed 7 bases from V and 7 bases from J, with 13 bases in between. The CDR3 has 12 residues. Germline CDR1 reads SNHLY; CDR2 reads FYNNEI. The chain's CDR3 is CASTRVGGGYTF. The CDR3 DNA sequence: TGTGCCAGCACGAGGGTGGGGGGTGGCTACACCTTC.

This clone has just one count. The chain carries TRBV28 and TRBJ1-5; TRBD1 matches 7 bases. Per the germline V gene, CDR1 is MDHEN and CDR2 is SYDVKM. Losses at the gene ends were 4 bases for V and 5 bases for J; bases not matched to a gene: 5. This CDR3 spans 14 amino acids. In DNA form, the CDR3 reads TGTGCCAGCAGTTCGAGGCAGGGGGATCAGCCCCAGCATTTT. Translation: CASSSRQGDQPQHF.

This sequence joins TRBV30 and TRBJ2-1, with 8 bases matching TRBD2. Germline trimming cut 7 bases from V and 0 bases from J; bases unmatched to any gene: 8. This CDR3 contains 15 residues. From germline, CDR1 is GTSNPN and CDR2 SVGIG (reference sequence). The CDR3 sequence is CAYLPSGLSYNEQFF. CDR3 bases: TGTGCCTACCTCCCTAGCGGGCTCTCCTACAATGAGCAGTTCTTC.